The 21 T cell receptor beta chains below all came from one sample that was sequenced in a study of T cell clusters in autoimmune cytopenias. Multiplex touch-down PCR amplified TRB using TRB-A and TRB-B pools in one tube. From its re-call of the multiplex PCR reads, TCRdb lists each CDR3 protein once, without DNA. Reported are about 3,900 distinct CDR3 sequences; the ten largest clones contain approximately 14%. Each sample's input was approximately 0.25 ug genomic DNA, 38,000 or so genome equivalents. Sequencing input: peripheral blood. The receptor set was obtained from a human donor with an autoimmune cytopenia or autoimmune hepatitis (not recorded which).

This clonotype is classed as medium-sized (0.01 to 0.1%) by frequency. CDR3 sequence reads: CASSFQGATEAFF. The rearrangement links TRBV12-3 or TRBV12-4 to TRBJ1-1; TCRdb proposes TRBD1, but this gene call is untestable without DNA. The CDR3 is 13 amino acids.

Considering frequency, this clonotype is medium-sized. The chain joins TRBV27 to TRBJ1-1; TCRdb's assignment of TRBD1 cannot be checked, as there is no DNA. Per the germline V gene, CDR1 is MNHEY and CDR2 is SMNVEV (reference sequence). The CDR3 covers 13 residues. The CDR3 sequence is CASSPGTVAEAFF.

This clonotype is classed as medium-sized by frequency. V usage is TRBV6-2 or TRBV6-3 and J usage is TRBJ2-5. Germline V CDR1 and CDR2: MNHEY, SVGEGT. The CDR3 is 16 residues long. The CDR3 sequence: CASSYAAWGIQETQYF.

Judged by frequency, this clonotype is medium-sized (0.01 to 0.1%). This sequence joins TRBV6-2 or TRBV6-3 and TRBJ2-5; TCRdb's D gene call, TRBD1, goes unchecked for lack of DNA. Germline values: CDR1 MNHEY, CDR2 SVGEGT. The CDR3 covers 14 residues. The CDR3 loop reads CASSSRGGPRSQYF.

By frequency, this clonotype registers medium-sized. The rearrangement links TRBV6-5 to TRBJ1-3; checking the TCRdb D call of TRBD1 is not possible without DNA. This CDR3 has 17 amino acids. CDR1 MNHEY and CDR2 SVGAGI come from the germline V gene. Here the CDR3 reads CASSYSGDVGSGNTIYF.

The chain has TRBV20-1 and TRBJ2-7; TCRdb's D gene call, TRBD1, goes unchecked for lack of DNA. Germline V gene lookup returns CDR1 DFQATT and CDR2 SNEGSKA (reference sequence). This CDR3 has 12 residues. This CDR3 reads CSASSGAYEQYF.

By frequency, this clonotype registers medium-sized. The chain recombines TRBV29-1 with TRBJ2-5. The length of the CDR3 is 12 residues. The germline gives CDR1 SQVTM, CDR2 ANQGSEA. The CDR3 protein is CSVAGSLETQYF.

The V call is TRBV6-5, the J call TRBJ2-7; TCRdb's D call of TRBD1 is untestable without DNA. In germline, CDR1 is MNHEY, CDR2 SVGAGI. This CDR3 region has 17 residues. The CDR3 protein is CASSFYSGGLNTYEQYF.

This clonotype is called medium-sized based on its frequency. The chain has TRBV30 and TRBJ1-5; TCRdb outputs TRBD1, but without DNA this stays unchecked. CDR3 length: 17 residues. Per germline, CDR1 GTSNPN and CDR2 SVGIG (reference sequence). The CDR3 sequence: CAWSVAGMRERGQPQHF. The full variable domain, with the rest looked up from reference TRBV30 and TRBJ1-5, is SQTIHQWPATLVQPVGSPLSLECTVEGTSNPNLYWYRQAAGRGLQLLFYSVGIGQISSEVPQNLSASRPQDRQFILSSKKLLLSDSGFYLCAWSVAGMRERGQPQHFGDGTRLSIL.

V gene TRBV6-2 or TRBV6-3 combines with J gene TRBJ1-3; absent DNA, TCRdb's TRBD1 call cannot be checked. The germline CDR1 and CDR2 sequences are MNHEY and SVGEGT. The CDR3 runs 14 residues. The CDR3 region is CASRQGGSGNTIYF.

Measured by frequency, this clonotype is medium-sized. This chain's CDR3 is CASSHDRFHEQYF. The gene calls are TRBV5-6 and TRBJ2-7; there is no DNA to check the TCRdb D call of TRBD1. The CDR3 length is 13 residues. Germline lookup yields CDR1 SGHDT and CDR2 YYEEEE.

In terms of frequency, this clonotype is medium-sized (0.01 to 0.1%). The V and J genes are TRBV6-4 and TRBJ2-3. The CDR3 runs to 13 residues. The germline V gene encodes CDR1 MRHNA and CDR2 SNTAGT. CDR3 amino acids: CASSDGGPDTQYF.

This clonotype shows up as medium-sized by frequency. This chain connects TRBV6-5 to TRBJ1-2. The germline V gene has CDR1 MNHEY and CDR2 SVGAGI. This CDR3 spans 14 amino acids. The CDR3 sequence is CASSSRPTNYGYTF.

This chain links TRBV6-4 with TRBJ2-2; TCRdb proposes TRBD1, but this gene call is untestable without DNA. The CDR3 is 14 residues long. Germline assignment: CDR1 MRHNA and CDR2 SNTAGT. This CDR3 reads CASRRDRGTGELFF.

V is TRBV5-1 and J is TRBJ2-5; the D call of TRBD2 rests on TCRdb alone, since no DNA is present to check it. CDR3 length: 16 residues. Germline CDR1 SGHRS, CDR2 YFSETQ. CDR3 sequence: CASSLGLAAYQETQYF.

This clonotype registers medium-sized by frequency. The chain employs TRBV6-5 and TRBJ2-3; TCRdb gives TRBD2 as the D gene, but with no DNA this cannot be confirmed. Germline V CDR1 and CDR2: MNHEY, SVGAGI. This CDR3 contains 16 residues. The CDR3 is CASSSWNGRPTDTQYF.

V is TRBV6-5 and J is TRBJ1-3; TCRdb lists TRBD1, though no DNA is available to test this call. Germline-derived CDR1 and CDR2 are MNHEY and SVGAGI. This CDR3 is built from 13 residues. CDR3 protein: CASSYTGSRTIYF.

The chain employs TRBV19 and TRBJ1-1; TCRdb calls TRBD1, which cannot be checked without DNA. From germline, CDR1 is LNHDA and CDR2 SQIVND (reference sequence). The CDR3 has 14 amino acids. Here the CDR3 reads CASKTSGGVGEAFF.

Judged by frequency, this clonotype is medium-sized. The chain employs TRBV12-3 or TRBV12-4 and TRBJ1-3. This CDR3 region has 13 residues. The CDR3 here is CASSFESGNTIYF.

This chain joins TRBV12-3 or TRBV12-4 and TRBJ2-1; TCRdb lists TRBD2, though no DNA is available to test this call. The CDR3 is 16 residues long. CDR3: CASSWTSGRSYNEQFF.

The J gene is TRBJ1-1, the V gene TRBV11-1; TCRdb proposes TRBD1, but this gene call is untestable without DNA. The CDR3 length is 15 residues. Germline CDR1 is SGHAT and CDR2 is FQDESV (reference sequence). CDR3 residues: CASSPTGARNTEAFF.